These 6 T cell receptor beta chains share one sample of origin, sequenced in a study of T cells in Graves' hyperthyroidism and ophthalmopathy. RNA transcripts yielded amplified TCR beta CDR3 regions. Initially, a first-round RT-PCR of the TCR CDR3 employed the HTBI primer set. MiXCR was run by TCRdb on the multiplex PCR reads, yielding one entry per CDR3 protein. The repertoire includes roughly 250,000 distinct CDR3 sequences, about a sixth of them detected once, and 25% to 30% sits in the top ten. Material: blood. Receptors originate from a woman younger than 30 with Graves' ophthalmopathy.

Ten or more counts support this clonotype. The chain joins TRBV6-1 to TRBJ1-4, with D uncertain. Trimming left V 5 bases short and J 4 bases short, with 14 bases between. Germline CDR1 and CDR2: MNHNS and SASEGT. The length of the CDR3 is 15 residues. The CDR3 coding sequence is TGTGCCAGCAGTACTGGGTCCCGAAATAATGAAAAACTGTTTTTT. Translated: CASSTGSRNNEKLFF.

At least ten counts were recorded for this clonotype. J is TRBJ2-3 and V is TRBV2; 12 bases fit TRBD2. The CDR3 has 16 amino acids. In germline, CDR1 is SNHLY, CDR2 FYNNEI. The V segment lost 6 bases and the J segment 2 bases; nucleotides outside the gene matches: 6. CDR3 sequence reads: CASRLLAGGSTDTQYF. The CDR3, as DNA: TGTGCCAGCAGGTTACTAGCGGGGGGCTCCACAGATACGCAGTATTTT.

This clonotype was observed many times. This chain connects TRBV7-8 to TRBJ1-1; a possible D gene is TRBD1 (6 bases). CDR1 SGHVS and CDR2 FQNEAQ come from the germline V gene. The V gene lost 6 bases and the J gene lost 0 bases, with 20 bases spanning the gap. CDR3 length: 17 residues. The DNA of the CDR3 is TGTGCCAGCAGTTCCCGAGAGGGGGGCGGAATGAACACTGAAGCTTTCTTT. The encoded protein is CASSSREGGGMNTEAFF.

This clonotype was seen ten or more times. This sequence joins TRBV20-1 and TRBJ1-1; D may be TRBD1 (5 bases). With 5 bases removed from V and 1 base from J, the gap between germline ends came to 17 bases. Germline CDR1 reads DFQATT; CDR2 reads SNEGSKA (reference sequence). This CDR3 region has 15 residues. CDR3: CSAWGLWTGNTEAFF. The CDR3 DNA sequence: TGCAGTGCTTGGGGGTTATGGACGGGGAACACTGAAGCTTTCTTT.

V gene TRBV24-1 combines with J gene TRBJ2-1; unclear D gene. Germline CDR1 KGHDR, CDR2 SFDVKD. V lost 5 bases and J 8 bases, leaving 9 bases between the germline ends. This CDR3 region has 12 residues. Here the CDR3 reads CATSVQKDEQFF. The CDR3 DNA follows: TGTGCCACCAGTGTCCAGAAGGATGAGCAGTTCTTC.

This clonotype was picked up many times. The rearrangement uses TRBV3-1 and TRBJ2-3; 11 bases line up with TRBD2. J was trimmed by 3 bases and V by 1 base; bases with no gene match: 6. This CDR3 comprises 17 residues. Germline CDR1 and CDR2: LGHDT and YNNKEL (reference sequence). CDR3 coding DNA: TGTGCCAGCAGCCAAGTGGCTAGCGGGAGGCATACAGATACGCAGTATTTT. Translation: CASSQVASGRHTDTQYF.